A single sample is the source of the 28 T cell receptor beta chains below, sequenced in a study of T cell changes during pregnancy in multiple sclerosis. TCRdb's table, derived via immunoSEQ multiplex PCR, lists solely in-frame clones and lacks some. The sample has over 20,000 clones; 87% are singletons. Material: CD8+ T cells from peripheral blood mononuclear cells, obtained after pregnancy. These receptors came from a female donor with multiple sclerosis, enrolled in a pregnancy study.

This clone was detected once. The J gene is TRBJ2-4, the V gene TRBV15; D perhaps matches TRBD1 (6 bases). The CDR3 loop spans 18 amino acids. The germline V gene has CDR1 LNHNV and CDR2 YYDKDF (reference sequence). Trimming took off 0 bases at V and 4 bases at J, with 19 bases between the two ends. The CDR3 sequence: CATSRDFNGQQFKNIQYF. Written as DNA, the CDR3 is TGTGCCACCAGCAGAGATTTCAATGGACAGCAGTTTAAAAACATTCAGTACTTC.

The CDR3 DNA follows: TGCGCCAGCAGTCGGACAGGGAACTACGAGCAGTACTTC. Its translation: CASSRTGNYEQYF. The chain joins TRBV10-2 to TRBJ2-7; TRBD1 matches 8 bases. Germline V gene sequence: CDR1 WSHSY, CDR2 SAAADI. This CDR3 contains 13 residues. V trimming: 5 bases; J trimming: 3 bases; junction bases outside the gene matches: 3.

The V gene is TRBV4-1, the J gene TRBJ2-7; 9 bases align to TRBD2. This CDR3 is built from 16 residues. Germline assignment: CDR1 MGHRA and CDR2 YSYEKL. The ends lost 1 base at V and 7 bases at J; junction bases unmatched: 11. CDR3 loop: CASSQGGLARLGEQYF. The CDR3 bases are TGCGCCAGCAGCCAAGGGGGACTAGCTCGTCTAGGGGAGCAGTACTTC.

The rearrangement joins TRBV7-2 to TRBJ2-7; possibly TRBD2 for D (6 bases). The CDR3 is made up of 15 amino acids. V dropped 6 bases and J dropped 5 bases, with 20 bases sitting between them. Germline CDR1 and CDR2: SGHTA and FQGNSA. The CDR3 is CASRRDQQSSDEQYF. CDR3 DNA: TGTGCCAGCAGGCGGGACCAACAATCAAGCGACGAGCAGTACTTC.

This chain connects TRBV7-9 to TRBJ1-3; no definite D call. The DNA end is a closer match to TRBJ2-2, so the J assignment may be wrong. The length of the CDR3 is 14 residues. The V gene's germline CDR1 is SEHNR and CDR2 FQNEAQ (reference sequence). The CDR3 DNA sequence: TGTGCCAGCAGCCCCTGGGCGAACACCGGGGAGCTGTTTTTT. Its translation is CASSPWANTGELFF.

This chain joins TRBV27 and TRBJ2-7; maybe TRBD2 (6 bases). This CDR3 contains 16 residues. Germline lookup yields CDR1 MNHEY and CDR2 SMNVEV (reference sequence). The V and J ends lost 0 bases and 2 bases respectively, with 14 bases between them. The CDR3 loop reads CASSLSPGTGTYEQYF. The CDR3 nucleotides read TGTGCCAGCAGTTTATCCCCCGGGACTGGAACCTACGAGCAGTACTTC.

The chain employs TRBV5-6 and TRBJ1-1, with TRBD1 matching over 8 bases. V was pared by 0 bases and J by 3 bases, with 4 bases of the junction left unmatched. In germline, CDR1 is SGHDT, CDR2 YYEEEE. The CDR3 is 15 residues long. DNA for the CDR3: TGTGCCAGCAGCTTGGTTTCGACAGGGGACACTGAAGCTTTCTTT. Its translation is CASSLVSTGDTEAFF.

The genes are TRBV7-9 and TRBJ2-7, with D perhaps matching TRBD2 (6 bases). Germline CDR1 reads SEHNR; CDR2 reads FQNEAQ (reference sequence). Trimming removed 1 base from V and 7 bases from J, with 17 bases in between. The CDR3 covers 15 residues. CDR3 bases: TGTGCCAGCAGCTTAGGGACCAACGGGGGTTTTGAGCAGTACTTC. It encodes CASSLGTNGGFEQYF.

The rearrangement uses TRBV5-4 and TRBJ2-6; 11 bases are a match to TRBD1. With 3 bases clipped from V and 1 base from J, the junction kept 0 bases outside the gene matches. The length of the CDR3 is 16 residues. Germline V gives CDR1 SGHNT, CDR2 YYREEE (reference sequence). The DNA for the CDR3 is TGTGCCAGCAGCTGGGACAGGGGGTCTGGGGCCAACGTCCTGACTTTC. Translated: CASSWDRGSGANVLTF.

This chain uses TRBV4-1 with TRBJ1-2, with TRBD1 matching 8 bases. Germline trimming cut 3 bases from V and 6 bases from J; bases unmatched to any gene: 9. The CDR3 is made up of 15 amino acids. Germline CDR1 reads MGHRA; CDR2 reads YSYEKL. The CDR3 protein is CASSQTTGDGHGYTF. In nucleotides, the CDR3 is TGCGCCAGCAGCCAGACGACAGGGGATGGTCATGGCTACACCTTC.

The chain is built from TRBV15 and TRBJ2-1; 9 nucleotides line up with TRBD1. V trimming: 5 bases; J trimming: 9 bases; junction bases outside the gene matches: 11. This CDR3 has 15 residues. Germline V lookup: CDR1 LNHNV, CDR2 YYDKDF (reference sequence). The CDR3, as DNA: TGTGCCACCAGCTTGGACAGGGGCCCGTTGTCTGAGCAGTTCTTC. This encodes CATSLDRGPLSEQFF.

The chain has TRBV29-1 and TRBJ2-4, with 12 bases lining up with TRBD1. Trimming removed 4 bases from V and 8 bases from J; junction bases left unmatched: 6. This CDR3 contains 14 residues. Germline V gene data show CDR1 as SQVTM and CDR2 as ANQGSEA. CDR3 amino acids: CSVGDGTGGHIQYF. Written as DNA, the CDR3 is TGCAGCGTTGGTGATGGGACAGGGGGCCACATTCAGTACTTC.

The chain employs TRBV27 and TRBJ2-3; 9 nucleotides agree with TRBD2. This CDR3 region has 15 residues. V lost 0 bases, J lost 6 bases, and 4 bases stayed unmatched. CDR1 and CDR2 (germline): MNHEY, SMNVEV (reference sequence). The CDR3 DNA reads TGTGCCAGCAGTTTATCGATAGCGGGAGTGGATACGCAGTATTTT. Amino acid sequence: CASSLSIAGVDTQYF.

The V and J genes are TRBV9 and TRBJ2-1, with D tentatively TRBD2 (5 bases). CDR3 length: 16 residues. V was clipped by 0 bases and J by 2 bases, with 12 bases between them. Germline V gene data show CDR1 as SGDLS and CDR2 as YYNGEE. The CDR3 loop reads CASSVVSGPTYNEQFF. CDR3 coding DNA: TGTGCCAGCAGCGTAGTAAGCGGACCTACCTACAATGAGCAGTTCTTC.

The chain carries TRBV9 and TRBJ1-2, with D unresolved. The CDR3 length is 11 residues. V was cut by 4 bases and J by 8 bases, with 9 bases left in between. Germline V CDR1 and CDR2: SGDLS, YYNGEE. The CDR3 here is CASSLNGGYTF. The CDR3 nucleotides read TGTGCCAGCAGCCTCAACGGGGGCTACACCTTC.

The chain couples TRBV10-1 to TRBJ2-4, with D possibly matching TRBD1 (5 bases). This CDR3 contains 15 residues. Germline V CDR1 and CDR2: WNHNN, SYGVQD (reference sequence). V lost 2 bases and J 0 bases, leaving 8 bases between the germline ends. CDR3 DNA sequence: TGCGCCAGCAGTGAGGACAGTGCAGCCAAAAACATTCAGTACTTC. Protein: CASSEDSAAKNIQYF.

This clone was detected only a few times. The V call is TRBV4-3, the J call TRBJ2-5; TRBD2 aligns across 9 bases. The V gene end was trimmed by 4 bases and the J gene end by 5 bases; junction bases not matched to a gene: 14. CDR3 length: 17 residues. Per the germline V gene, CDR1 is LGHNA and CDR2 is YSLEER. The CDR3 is CASSRSWGREGEETQYF. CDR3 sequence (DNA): TGCGCCAGCAGCCGGTCATGGGGGCGGGAGGGAGAGGAGACCCAGTACTTC.

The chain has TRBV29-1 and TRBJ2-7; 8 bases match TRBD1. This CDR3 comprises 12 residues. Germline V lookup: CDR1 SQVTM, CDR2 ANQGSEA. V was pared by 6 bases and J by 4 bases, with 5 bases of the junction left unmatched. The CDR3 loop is CSVGTGVYEQYF. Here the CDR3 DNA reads TGCAGCGTCGGGACAGGCGTTTACGAGCAGTACTTC.

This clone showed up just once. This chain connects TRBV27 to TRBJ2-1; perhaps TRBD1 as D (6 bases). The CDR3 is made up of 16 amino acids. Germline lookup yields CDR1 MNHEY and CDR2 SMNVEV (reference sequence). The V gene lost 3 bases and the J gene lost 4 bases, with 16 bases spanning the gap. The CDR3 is CASSFSGAHFYNEQFF. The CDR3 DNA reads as TGTGCCAGCAGTTTTTCAGGGGCCCATTTTTACAATGAGCAGTTCTTC.

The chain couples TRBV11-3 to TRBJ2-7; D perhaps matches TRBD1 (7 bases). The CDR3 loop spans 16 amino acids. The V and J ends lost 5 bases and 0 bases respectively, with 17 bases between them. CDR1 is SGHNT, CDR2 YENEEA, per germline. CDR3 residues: CASSQGGTEVSYEQYF. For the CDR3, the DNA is TGTGCCAGCAGCCAGGGGGGAACGGAGGTCTCCTACGAGCAGTACTTC.

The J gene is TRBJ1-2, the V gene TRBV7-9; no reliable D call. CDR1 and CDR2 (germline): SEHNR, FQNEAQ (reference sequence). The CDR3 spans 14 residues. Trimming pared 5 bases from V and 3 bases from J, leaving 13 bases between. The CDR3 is CASSPPVGDYGYTF. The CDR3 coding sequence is TGTGCCAGCAGCCCCCCGGTAGGAGACTATGGCTACACCTTC. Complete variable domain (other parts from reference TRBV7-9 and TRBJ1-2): DTGVSQNPRHKITKRGQNVTFRCDPISEHNRLYWYRQTLGQGPEFLTYFQNEAQLEKSRLLSDRFSAERPKGSFSTLEIQRTEQGDSAMYLCASSPPVGDYGYTFGSGTRLTVV.

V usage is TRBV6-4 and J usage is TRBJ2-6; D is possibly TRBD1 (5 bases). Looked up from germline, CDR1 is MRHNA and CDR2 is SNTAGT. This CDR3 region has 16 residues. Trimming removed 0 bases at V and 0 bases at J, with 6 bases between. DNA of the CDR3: TGTGCCAGCAGTGACTCAGGGGTCTCTGGGGCCAACGTCCTGACTTTC. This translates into CASSDSGVSGANVLTF.

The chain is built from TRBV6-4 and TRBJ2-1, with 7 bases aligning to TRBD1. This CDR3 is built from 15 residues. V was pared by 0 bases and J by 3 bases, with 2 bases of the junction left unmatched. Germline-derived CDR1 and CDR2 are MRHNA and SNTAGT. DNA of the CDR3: TGTGCCAGCAGTGACTCGCCAGGGGGCTACAATGAGCAGTTCTTC. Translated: CASSDSPGGYNEQFF.

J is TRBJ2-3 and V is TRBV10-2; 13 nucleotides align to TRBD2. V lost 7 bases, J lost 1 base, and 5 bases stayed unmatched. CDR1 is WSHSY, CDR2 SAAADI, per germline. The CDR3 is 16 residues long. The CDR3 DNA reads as TGCGCCAGCAACGCCGGACTAGCGGGGGGCACAGATACGCAGTATTTT. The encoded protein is CASNAGLAGGTDTQYF.

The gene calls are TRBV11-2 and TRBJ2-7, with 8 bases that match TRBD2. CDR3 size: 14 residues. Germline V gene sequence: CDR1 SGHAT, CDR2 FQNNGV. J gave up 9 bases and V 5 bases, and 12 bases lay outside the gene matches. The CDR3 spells CASSAGGGAPGQYF. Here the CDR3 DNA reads TGTGCCAGCAGCGCCGGGGGGGGTGCTCCGGGGCAGTACTTC.

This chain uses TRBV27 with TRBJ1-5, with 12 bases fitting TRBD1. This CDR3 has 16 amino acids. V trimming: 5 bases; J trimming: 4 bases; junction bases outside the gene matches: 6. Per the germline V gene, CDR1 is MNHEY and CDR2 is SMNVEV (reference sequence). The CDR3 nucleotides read TGTGCCAGCAGTCCCATGGGACAGGGGGCGAATCAGCCCCAGCATTTT. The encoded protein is CASSPMGQGANQPQHF.

The CDR3 here is CASVISGRFRETQYF. DNA of the CDR3: TGTGCCAGCGTTATTAGCGGGAGGTTTCGAGAGACCCAGTACTTC. The chain carries TRBV28 and TRBJ2-5; 10 nucleotides line up with TRBD2. Germline V CDR1 and CDR2: MDHEN, SYDVKM. The J segment lost 4 bases and the V segment lost 8 bases, leaving 10 bases of the junction unmatched. The CDR3 has 15 amino acids.

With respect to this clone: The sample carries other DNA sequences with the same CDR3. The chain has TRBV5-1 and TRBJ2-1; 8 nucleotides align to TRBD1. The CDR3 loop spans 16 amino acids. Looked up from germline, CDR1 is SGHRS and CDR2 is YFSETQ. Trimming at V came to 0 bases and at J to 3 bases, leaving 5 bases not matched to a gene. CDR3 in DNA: TGCGCCAGCAGCTTGGTTGGGACAGGAATCTACAATGAGCAGTTCTTC. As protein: CASSLVGTGIYNEQFF.